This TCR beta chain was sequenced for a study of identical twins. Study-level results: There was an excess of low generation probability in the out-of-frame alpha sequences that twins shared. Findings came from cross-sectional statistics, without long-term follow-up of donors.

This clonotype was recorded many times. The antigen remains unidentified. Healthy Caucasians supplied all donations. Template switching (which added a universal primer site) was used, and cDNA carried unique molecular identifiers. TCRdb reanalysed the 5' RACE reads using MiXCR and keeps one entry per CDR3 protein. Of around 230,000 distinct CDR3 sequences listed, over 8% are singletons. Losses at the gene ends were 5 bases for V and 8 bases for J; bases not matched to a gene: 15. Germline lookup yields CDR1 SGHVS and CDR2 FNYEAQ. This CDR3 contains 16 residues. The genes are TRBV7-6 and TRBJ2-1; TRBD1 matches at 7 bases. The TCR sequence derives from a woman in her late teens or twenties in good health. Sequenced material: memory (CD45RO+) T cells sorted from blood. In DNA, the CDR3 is TGTGCCAGCAGCCATTCCGGGACAGCGCACGCCGATGAGCAGTTCTTC. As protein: CASSHSGTAHADEQFF.